Listed below are T cell receptor beta chains from one sample, sequenced in a study of T-cell memory formation after mild COVID-19. MiXCR, run by TCRdb on the 5' RACE reads, gives a single entry per CDR3 protein. The table lists more than 110,000 distinct CDR3 sequences, about 25% of them singletons, with approximately 25% in the top ten. Material: PBMCs or a T cell subset sorted from them (not recorded which). These receptors originate from an adult woman who had mild COVID-19 (a few samples of this study predate the infection). Cell type and time point are not known. Both conserved end residues are part of each CDR3. The D gene is left open where the match is weak. Expanded clones get a size class; other rows say once, few or many, or leave the size out.

CDR3,DNA,size,V,D,J
CASSLPVNEQFF,TGTGCCAGCAGCCTCCCCGTGAATGAGCAGTTCTTC,.,TRBV9,.,TRBJ2-1
CASSLMRGQGIVF,TGTGCCAGCAGCTTAATGCGGGGACAGGGTATCGTCTTC,.,TRBV7-3,TRBD1,TRBJ2-7
CASSPRGAGIENIQYF,TGTGCCAGCAGCCCCAGAGGAGCCGGAATCGAAAACATTCAGTACTTC,.,TRBV7-2,.,TRBJ2-4
CASSIGEDTEAFF,TGTGCCAGTAGTATCGGAGAGGACACTGAAGCTTTCTTT,few,TRBV19,.,TRBJ1-1
CASSYGGQGRGIDGYTF,TGTGCCAGCAGTTACGGGGGACAGGGGCGAGGTATCGACGGCTACACCTTC,.,TRBV6-6,TRBD1,TRBJ1-2
CASGSGDRLYEQYF,TGTGCCAGCGGATCCGGGGACAGGCTCTACGAGCAGTACTTC,.,TRBV7-9,TRBD1,TRBJ2-7
CASSQVSTSGLGNEQFF,TGTGCCAGCAGCCAAGTTTCCACTAGCGGCCTTGGAAATGAGCAGTTCTTC,.,TRBV3-1,TRBD2,TRBJ2-1
CASSQETGDLYAEQYF,TGCGCCAGCAGCCAAGAGACCGGGGACCTGTATGCCGAGCAGTACTTC,many,TRBV4-1,.,TRBJ2-7
CASRAGEQFF,TGTGCCAGCAGGGCGGGTGAGCAGTTCTTC,few,TRBV2,.,TRBJ2-1
CAWSVTTRNTEAFF,TGTGCCTGGAGTGTAACGACAAGGAACACTGAAGCTTTCTTT,.,TRBV30,.,TRBJ1-1
CASSLTQGTYNEQFF,TGTGCCAGCAGCTTAACGCAGGGGACCTACAATGAGCAGTTCTTC,.,TRBV7-9,.,TRBJ2-1
CASSWSDRVEQYF,TGTGCCAGCAGTTGGTCCGACAGGGTCGAGCAGTACTTC,few,TRBV12-3/TRBV12-4,TRBD1,TRBJ2-7
CASRGTGPLRDEQYF,TGCGCCAGCAGAGGGACAGGGCCGTTACGCGACGAGCAGTACTTC,.,TRBV4-1,TRBD1,TRBJ2-7
CTVRGASYEQYF,TGCACCGTCCGGGGGGCGTCCTACGAGCAGTACTTC,.,TRBV20-1,.,TRBJ2-7
CAWSVDRLTQYF,TGTGCCTGGAGTGTTGACCGATTAACGCAGTATTTT,few,TRBV30,.,TRBJ2-3
CASSQDRHGPSDTQYF,TGCGCCAGCAGCCAAGATCGGCATGGGCCATCAGATACGCAGTATTTT,.,TRBV4-1,.,TRBJ2-3
CASRPRQGYEQYF,TGTGCCAGCAGACCACGACAGGGTTACGAGCAGTACTTC,few,TRBV28,TRBD1,TRBJ2-7
CATSDATGTALYNEQFF,TGTGCCACCAGTGATGCTACCGGGACTGCACTCTACAATGAGCAGTTCTTC,few,TRBV24-1,.,TRBJ2-1
CSARETGVTKTQYF,TGCAGTGCTAGAGAGACGGGTGTTACGAAGACCCAGTACTTC,few,TRBV20-1,.,TRBJ2-5
CASSFGVAYNEQFF,TGTGCCAGCAGTTTTGGGGTAGCCTACAATGAGCAGTTCTTC,.,TRBV12-3/TRBV12-4,.,TRBJ2-1
CSARTPWEGHNYGYTF,TGCAGTGCTAGAACCCCGTGGGAGGGGCACAACTATGGCTACACCTTC,few,TRBV20-1,.,TRBJ1-2
CASSQVTGTENTGELFF,TGTGCCAGCAGCCAAGTGACCGGGACGGAGAACACCGGGGAGCTGTTTTTT,.,TRBV3-1,.,TRBJ2-2
CATSRNDRVGNEQYF,TGTGCCACCAGCAGAAATGACAGGGTCGGGAACGAGCAGTACTTC,.,TRBV15,TRBD1,TRBJ2-7
CASSVRTGGEAFF,TGTGCCAGCAGCGTTAGGACAGGAGGGGAAGCTTTCTTT,.,TRBV9,TRBD1,TRBJ1-1
CASSGPSYNEQFF,TGTGCCAGCAGCGGGCCCTCCTACAATGAGCAGTTCTTC,.,TRBV9,.,TRBJ2-1
CASMVGGTEAFF,TGTGCCAGCATGGTCGGGGGGACTGAAGCTTTCTTT,.,TRBV25-1,.,TRBJ1-1
CASSPTVRGIVYNEQFF,TGTGCCAGCAGCCCCACCGTCCGCGGGATAGTGTACAATGAGCAGTTCTTC,.,TRBV7-2,.,TRBJ2-1
CASSRAGPLIANEQFF,TGCGCCAGCAGCCGAGCCGGGCCACTTATCGCCAATGAGCAGTTCTTC,.,TRBV4-3,.,TRBJ2-1